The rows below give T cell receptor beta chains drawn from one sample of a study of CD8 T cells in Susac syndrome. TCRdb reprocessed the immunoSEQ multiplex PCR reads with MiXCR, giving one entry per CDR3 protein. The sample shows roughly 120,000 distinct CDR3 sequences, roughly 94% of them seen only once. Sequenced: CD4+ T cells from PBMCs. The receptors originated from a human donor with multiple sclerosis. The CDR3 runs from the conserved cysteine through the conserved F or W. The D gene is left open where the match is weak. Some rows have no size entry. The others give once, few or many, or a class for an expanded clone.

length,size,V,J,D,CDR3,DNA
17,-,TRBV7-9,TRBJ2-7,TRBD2,CASSRSGTLRGGYEQYF,TGTGCCAGCAGCCGATCGGGGACCTTGCGCGGGGGGTACGAGCAGTACTTC
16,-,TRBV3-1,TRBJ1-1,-,CASSHLAMGLVTEAFF,TGTGCCAGCAGCCATTTAGCAATGGGCTTAGTAACTGAAGCTTTCTTT
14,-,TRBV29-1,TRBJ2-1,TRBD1,CSVPPGQGLLEQFF,TGCAGCGTCCCTCCGGGACAGGGATTACTTGAGCAGTTCTTC
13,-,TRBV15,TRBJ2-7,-,CATSSTAAYEQYF,TGTGCCACCAGCAGCACGGCTGCCTACGAGCAGTACTTC
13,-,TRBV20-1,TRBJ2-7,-,CSASDSVIGEQYF,TGCAGTGCTAGCGACAGCGTAATTGGGGAGCAGTACTTC
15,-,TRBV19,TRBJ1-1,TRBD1,CASKAIGTVGTEAFF,TGTGCCAGTAAGGCAATCGGGACAGTTGGTACTGAAGCTTTCTTT
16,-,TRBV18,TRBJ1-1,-,CASSPLNLGPNTEAFF,TGTGCCAGCTCTCCCTTAAATTTGGGGCCCAACACTGAAGCTTTCTTT
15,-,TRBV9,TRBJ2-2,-,CASSVGGGDTGELFF,TGTGCCAGCAGCGTAGGAGGGGGGGACACCGGGGAGCTGTTTTTT
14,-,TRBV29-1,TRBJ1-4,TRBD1,CSVGRGQGSEKLFF,TGCAGCGTTGGTAGGGGACAGGGGTCGGAAAAACTGTTTTTT
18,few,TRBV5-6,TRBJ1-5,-,CASSLEPKTAGRNQPQHF,TGTGCCAGCAGCTTGGAGCCCAAGACCGCAGGAAGAAATCAGCCCCAGCATTTT
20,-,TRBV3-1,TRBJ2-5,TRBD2,CASSQDWGMGLAGESETQYF,TGTGCCAGCAGCCAAGATTGGGGGATGGGGCTAGCGGGAGAGTCGGAGACCCAGTACTTC
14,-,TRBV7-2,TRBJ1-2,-,CASSLPTENYGYTF,TGTGCCAGCAGCTTACCGACCGAGAACTATGGCTACACCTTC
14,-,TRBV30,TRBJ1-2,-,CAWSVGVEGEGYTF,TGTGCCTGGAGTGTAGGCGTTGAGGGGGAAGGCTACACCTTC
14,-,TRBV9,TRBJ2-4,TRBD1,CASSVTDRVDIQYF,TGTGCCAGCAGCGTAACGGACAGGGTAGACATTCAGTACTTC
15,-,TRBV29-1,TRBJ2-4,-,CSVRIGNPAKNIQYF,TGCAGCGTTAGGATAGGCAATCCAGCCAAAAACATTCAGTACTTC
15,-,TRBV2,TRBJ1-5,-,CASSGGRGSNQPQHF,TGTGCCAGCAGTGGAGGGAGGGGAAGCAATCAGCCCCAGCATTTT
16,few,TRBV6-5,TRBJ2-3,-,CASSYSGGTSTDTQYF,TGTGCCAGCAGTTACTCTGGCGGGACTAGCACAGATACGCAGTATTTT
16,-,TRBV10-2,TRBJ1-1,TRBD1,CASSGGQWEILPMAFF,TGCGCCAGCAGTGGGGGACAGTGGGAGATACTTCCGATGGCTTTCTTT
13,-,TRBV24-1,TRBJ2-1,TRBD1,CATSVGTDNEQFF,TGTGCCACCAGTGTCGGGACAGACAATGAGCAGTTCTTC
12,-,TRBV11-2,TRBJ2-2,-,CASSFDPGELFF,TGTGCCAGCAGCTTCGACCCCGGGGAGCTGTTTTTT
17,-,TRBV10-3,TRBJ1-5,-,CAISAIPGQAGNQPQHF,TGTGCCATCAGTGCCATCCCGGGGCAGGCGGGCAATCAGCCCCAGCATTTT
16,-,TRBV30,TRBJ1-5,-,CAWSVSPGGGNQPQHF,TGTGCCTGGAGTGTATCCCCGGGAGGGGGCAATCAGCCCCAGCATTTT
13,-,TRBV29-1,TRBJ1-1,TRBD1,CSVGRQGATEAFF,TGCAGCGTTGGGCGGCAGGGGGCAACTGAAGCTTTCTTT
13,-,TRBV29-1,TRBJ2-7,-,CSVEDPRAYEQYF,TGCAGCGTTGAAGATCCACGCGCCTACGAGCAGTACTTC
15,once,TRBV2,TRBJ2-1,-,CASSPGTGPNNEQFF,TGTGCCAGCAGCCCCGGGACTGGACCGAACAATGAGCAGTTCTTC
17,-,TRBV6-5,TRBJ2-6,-,CASSYFPSGVGANVLTF,TGTGCCAGCAGTTACTTCCCTTCAGGGGTTGGGGCCAACGTCCTGACTTTC
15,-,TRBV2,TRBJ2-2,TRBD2,CASSEGTTNTGELFF,TGTGCCAGCAGTGAGGGGACTACGAACACCGGGGAGCTGTTTTTT
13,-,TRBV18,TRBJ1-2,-,CASSFAPFYGYTF,TGTGCCAGCTCCTTCGCCCCCTTCTATGGCTACACCTTC
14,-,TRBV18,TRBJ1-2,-,CASSPAREAYGYTF,TGTGCCAGCTCACCAGCCAGGGAGGCCTATGGCTACACCTTC
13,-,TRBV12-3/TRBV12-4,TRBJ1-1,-,CASSSGDPTEAFF,TGTGCCAGCTCCTCTGGGGACCCGACGGAAGCTTTCTTT
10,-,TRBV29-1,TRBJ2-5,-,CSVGVETQYF,TGCAGCGTTGGTGTCGAGACCCAGTACTTC
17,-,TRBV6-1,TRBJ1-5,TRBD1,CASSDEQGGVLNQPQHF,TGTGCCAGCAGTGATGAGCAGGGGGGTGTCCTCAATCAGCCCCAGCATTTT
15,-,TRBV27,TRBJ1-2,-,CASSLKGQGPYGYTF,TGTGCCAGCAGCCTTAAGGGGCAGGGTCCCTATGGCTACACCTTC
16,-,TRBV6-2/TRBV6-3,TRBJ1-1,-,CASSYLAGGVETEAFF,TGTGCCAGCAGTTACCTTGCGGGCGGGGTAGAAACTGAAGCTTTCTTT
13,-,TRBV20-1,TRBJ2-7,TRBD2,CSARTGGPYEQYF,TGCAGTGCTAGGACGGGGGGGCCCTACGAGCAGTACTTC
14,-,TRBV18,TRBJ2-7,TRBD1,CASSPDRDLYEQYF,TGTGCCAGCTCACCGGACAGGGATTTGTACGAGCAGTACTTC
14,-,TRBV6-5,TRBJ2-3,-,CASSISRGRNTQYF,TGTGCCAGCAGTATTAGCAGGGGTCGAAATACGCAGTATTTT
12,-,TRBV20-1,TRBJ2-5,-,CSARRGRETQYF,TGCAGTGCTAGGCGGGGTAGGGAGACCCAGTACTTC
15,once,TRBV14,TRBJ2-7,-,CASSQETRTLYEQYF,TGTGCCAGCAGCCAAGAAACCCGGACACTCTACGAGCAGTACTTC
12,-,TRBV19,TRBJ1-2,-,CASSILDRGYTF,TGTGCCAGTAGTATACTAGACAGAGGCTACACCTTC
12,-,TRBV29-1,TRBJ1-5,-,CSVGARDQPQHF,TGCAGCGTTGGGGCGAGGGATCAGCCCCAGCATTTT
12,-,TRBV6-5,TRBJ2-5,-,CASSNSRETQYF,TGTGCCAGCAGTAACAGTCGGGAGACCCAGTACTTC
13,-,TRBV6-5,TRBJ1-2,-,CASRMGPAGGYTF,TGTGCCAGCCGGATGGGCCCTGCTGGGGGCTACACCTTC